This TCR beta chain stems from a study of graft-versus-host responses after intestinal transplantation. Clones were read by immunoSEQ multiplex PCR, and TCRdb kept only the in-frame ones, dropping some. The sample lists about 84,000 clones, around 90% seen once, with less than 0.45% in the top ten. The study's findings and limits: GvH clones appeared in recipient marrow, some first in ileum or blood. Peak circulating GvH clone levels tracked with early post-transplant HvG declines.

V lost 6 bases to trimming and J lost 1 base, with 11 bases between them. The CDR3 runs 14 residues. Germline V gene data show CDR1 as LNHNV and CDR2 as YYDKDF (reference sequence). On this clone: Its antigen is undetermined.

The sequences come from unstimulated CD4+ T cells sorted from spleen or lymph node cells, collected before transplant. The receptor was isolated from a human donor who was the organ donor for an intestinal transplant. V is TRBV15 and J is TRBJ2-3, with D uncertain. Here the CDR3 DNA reads TGTGCCACCAGTCCCCGCGTAGGCACAGATACGCAGTATTTT. Residues: CATSPRVGTDTQYF.